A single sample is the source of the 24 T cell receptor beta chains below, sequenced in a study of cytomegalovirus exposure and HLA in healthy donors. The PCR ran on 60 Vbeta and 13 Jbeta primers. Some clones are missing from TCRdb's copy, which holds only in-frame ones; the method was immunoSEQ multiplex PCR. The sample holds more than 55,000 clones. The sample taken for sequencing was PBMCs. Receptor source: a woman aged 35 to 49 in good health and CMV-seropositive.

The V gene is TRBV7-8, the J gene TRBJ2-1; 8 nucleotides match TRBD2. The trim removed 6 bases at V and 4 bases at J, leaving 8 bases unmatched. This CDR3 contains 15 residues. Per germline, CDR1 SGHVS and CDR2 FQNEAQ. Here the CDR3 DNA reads TGTGCCAGCAGGCTACTAGCGGAACCTTACAATGAGCAGTTCTTC. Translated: CASRLLAEPYNEQFF.

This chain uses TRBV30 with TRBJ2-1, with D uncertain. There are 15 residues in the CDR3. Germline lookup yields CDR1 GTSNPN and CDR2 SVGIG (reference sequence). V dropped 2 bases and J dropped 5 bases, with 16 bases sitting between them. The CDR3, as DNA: TGTGCCTGGAGTCCCCTTAAGGAGATTGACAATGAGCAGTTCTTC. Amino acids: CAWSPLKEIDNEQFF.

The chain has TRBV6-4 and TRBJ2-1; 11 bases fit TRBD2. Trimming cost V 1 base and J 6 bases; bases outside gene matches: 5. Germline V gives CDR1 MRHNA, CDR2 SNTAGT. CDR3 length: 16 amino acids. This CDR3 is CASSDFASGRPNEQFF. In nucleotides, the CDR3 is TGTGCCAGCAGTGACTTTGCTAGCGGGAGGCCCAATGAGCAGTTCTTC.

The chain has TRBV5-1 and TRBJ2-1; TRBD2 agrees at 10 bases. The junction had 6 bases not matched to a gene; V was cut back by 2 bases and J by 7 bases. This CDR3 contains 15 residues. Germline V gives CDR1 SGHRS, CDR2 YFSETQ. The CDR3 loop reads CASSFSLAGANEQFF. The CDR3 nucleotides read TGCGCCAGCAGCTTTTCCCTAGCGGGAGCTAATGAGCAGTTCTTC.

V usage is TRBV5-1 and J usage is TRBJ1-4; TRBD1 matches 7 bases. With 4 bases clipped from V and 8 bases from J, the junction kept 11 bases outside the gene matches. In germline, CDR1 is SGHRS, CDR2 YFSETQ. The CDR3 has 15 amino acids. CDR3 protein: CASSVREGAGEKLFF. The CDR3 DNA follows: TGCGCCAGCAGCGTTCGGGAGGGGGCAGGGGAAAAACTGTTTTTT.

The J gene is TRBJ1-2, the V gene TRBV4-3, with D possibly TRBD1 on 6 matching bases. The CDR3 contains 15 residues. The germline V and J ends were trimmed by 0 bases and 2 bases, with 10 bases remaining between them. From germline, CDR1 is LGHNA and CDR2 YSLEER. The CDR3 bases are TGCGCCAGCAGCCAAGACAGGGGCTGGAACTATGGCTACACCTTC. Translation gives CASSQDRGWNYGYTF.

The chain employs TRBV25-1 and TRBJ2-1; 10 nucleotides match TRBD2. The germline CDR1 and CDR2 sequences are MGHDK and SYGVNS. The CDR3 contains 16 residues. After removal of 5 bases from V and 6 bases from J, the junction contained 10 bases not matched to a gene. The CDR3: CASSKLLAGVANEQFF. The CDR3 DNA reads TGTGCCAGCAGTAAACTCCTAGCGGGAGTGGCCAATGAGCAGTTCTTC.

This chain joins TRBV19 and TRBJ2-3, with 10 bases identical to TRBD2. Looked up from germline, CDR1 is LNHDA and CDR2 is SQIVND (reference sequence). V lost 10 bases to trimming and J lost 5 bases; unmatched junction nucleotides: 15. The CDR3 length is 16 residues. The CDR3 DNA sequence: TGTGCCACTACAGAGGCGCTAGCGGGAGTCAGAGATACGCAGTATTTT. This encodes CATTEALAGVRDTQYF.

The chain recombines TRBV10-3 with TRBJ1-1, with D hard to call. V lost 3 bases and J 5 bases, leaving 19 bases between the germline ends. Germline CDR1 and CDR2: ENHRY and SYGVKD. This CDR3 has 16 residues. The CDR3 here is CAISDSERVVRTEAFF. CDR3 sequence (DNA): TGTGCCATCAGTGATTCCGAACGGGTGGTACGGACTGAAGCTTTCTTT.

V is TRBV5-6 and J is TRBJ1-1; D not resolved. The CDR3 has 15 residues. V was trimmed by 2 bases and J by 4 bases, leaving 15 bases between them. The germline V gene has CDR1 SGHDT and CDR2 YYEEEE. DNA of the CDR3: TGTGCCAGCAGCTTTACAGAGACCGTCTCCACTGAAGCTTTCTTT. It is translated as CASSFTETVSTEAFF.

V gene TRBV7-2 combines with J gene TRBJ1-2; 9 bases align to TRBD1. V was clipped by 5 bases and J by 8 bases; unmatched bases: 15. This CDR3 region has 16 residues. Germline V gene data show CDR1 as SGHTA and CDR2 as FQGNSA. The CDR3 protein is CASSPGLPGQGHGYTF. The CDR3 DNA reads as TGTGCCAGCAGCCCCGGACTGCCGGGACAGGGCCACGGCTACACCTTC.

DNA of the CDR3: TGTGCCAGCAGCCAAGTTCTAGCGGGGTTCAATGAGCAGTTCTTC. Protein: CASSQVLAGFNEQFF. The chain links TRBV4-2 to TRBJ2-1, with 9 bases identical to TRBD2. CDR3 size: 15 residues. The trim removed 1 base at V and 6 bases at J, leaving 4 bases unmatched. CDR1 and CDR2 (germline): LGHNA, YNFKEQ.

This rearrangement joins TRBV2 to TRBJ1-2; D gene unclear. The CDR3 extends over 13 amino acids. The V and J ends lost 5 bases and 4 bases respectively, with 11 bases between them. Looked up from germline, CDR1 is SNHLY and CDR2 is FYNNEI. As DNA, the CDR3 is TGTGCCAGCAGTAGAACAGATTTCTATGGCTACACCTTC. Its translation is CASSRTDFYGYTF.

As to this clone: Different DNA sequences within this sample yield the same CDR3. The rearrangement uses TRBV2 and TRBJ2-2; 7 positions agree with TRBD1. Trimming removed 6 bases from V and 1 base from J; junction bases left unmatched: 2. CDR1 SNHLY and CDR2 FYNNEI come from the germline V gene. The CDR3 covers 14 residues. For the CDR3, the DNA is TGTGCCAGCAGGGACAGGCAGAACACCGGGGAGCTGTTTTTT. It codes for CASRDRQNTGELFF.

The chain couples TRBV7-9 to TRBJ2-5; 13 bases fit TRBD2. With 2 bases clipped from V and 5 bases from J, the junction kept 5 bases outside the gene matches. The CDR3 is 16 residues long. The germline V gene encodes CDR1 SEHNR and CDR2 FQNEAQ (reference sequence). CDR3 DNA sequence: TGTGCCAGCAGCTTAACTAGCGGGGGGGCCCAGGAGACCCAGTACTTC. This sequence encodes CASSLTSGGAQETQYF.

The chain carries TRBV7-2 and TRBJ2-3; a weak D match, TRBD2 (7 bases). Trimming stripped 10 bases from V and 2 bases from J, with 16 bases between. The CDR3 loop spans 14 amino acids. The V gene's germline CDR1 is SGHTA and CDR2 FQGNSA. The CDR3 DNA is TGTGCCACCGCGGGGGCTACCTTCACAGATACGCAGTATTTT. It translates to CATAGATFTDTQYF.

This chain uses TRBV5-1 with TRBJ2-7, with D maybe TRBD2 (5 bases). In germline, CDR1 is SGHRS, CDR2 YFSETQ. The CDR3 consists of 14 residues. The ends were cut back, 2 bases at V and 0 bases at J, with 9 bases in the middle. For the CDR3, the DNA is TGCGCCAGCAGCTTACGGACTGCCTCCTACGAGCAGTACTTC. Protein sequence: CASSLRTASYEQYF.

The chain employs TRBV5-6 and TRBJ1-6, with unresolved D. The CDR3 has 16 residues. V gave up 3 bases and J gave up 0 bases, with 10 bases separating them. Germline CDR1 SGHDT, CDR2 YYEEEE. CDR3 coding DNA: TGTGCCAGCAGCTCCCTTCTCGGCTCCTATAATTCACCCCTCCACTTT. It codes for CASSSLLGSYNSPLHF.

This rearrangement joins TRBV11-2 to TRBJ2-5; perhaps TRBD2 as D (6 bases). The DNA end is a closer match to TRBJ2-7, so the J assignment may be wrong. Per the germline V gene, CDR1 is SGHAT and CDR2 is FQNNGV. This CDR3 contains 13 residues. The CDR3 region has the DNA TGTGCCAGCAGCTTTACTAGCAGCTACGAGCAGTACTTC. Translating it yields CASSFTSSYEQYF.

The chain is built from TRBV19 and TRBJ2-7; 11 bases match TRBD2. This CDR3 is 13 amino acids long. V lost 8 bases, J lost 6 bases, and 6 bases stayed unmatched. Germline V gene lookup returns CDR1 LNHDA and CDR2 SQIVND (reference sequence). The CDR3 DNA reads TGTGCCAGTGGGCTAGCGGGAGGTCGCGAGCAGTACTTC. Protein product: CASGLAGGREQYF.

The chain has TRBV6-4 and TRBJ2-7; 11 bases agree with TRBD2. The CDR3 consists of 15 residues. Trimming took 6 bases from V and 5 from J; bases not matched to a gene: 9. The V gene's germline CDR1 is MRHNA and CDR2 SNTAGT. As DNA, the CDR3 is TGTGCCAGCAGCGCCTTAGCGGGAGGGATCAACGAGCAGTACTTC. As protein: CASSALAGGINEQYF.

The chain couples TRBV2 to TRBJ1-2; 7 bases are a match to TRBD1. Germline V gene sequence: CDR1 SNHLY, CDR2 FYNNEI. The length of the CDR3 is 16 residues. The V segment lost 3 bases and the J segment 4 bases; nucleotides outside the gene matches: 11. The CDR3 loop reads CASSDRQGGNLYGYTF. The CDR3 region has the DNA TGTGCCAGCAGTGACCGACAGGGCGGCAACCTCTATGGCTACACCTTC.

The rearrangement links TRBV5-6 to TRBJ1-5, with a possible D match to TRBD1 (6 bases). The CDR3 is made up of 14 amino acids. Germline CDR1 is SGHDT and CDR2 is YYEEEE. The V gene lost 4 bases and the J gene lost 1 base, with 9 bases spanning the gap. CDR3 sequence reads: CASSHGQSNQPQHF. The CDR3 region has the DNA TGTGCCAGCAGCCACGGACAGAGCAATCAGCCCCAGCATTTT.

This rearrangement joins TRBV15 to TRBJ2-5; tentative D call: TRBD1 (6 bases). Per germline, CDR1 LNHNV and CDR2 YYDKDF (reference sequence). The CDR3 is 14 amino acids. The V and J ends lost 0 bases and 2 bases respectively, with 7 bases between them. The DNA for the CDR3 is TGTGCCACCAGCAGAGATAGGGGGCAAGAGACCCAGTACTTC. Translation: CATSRDRGQETQYF.